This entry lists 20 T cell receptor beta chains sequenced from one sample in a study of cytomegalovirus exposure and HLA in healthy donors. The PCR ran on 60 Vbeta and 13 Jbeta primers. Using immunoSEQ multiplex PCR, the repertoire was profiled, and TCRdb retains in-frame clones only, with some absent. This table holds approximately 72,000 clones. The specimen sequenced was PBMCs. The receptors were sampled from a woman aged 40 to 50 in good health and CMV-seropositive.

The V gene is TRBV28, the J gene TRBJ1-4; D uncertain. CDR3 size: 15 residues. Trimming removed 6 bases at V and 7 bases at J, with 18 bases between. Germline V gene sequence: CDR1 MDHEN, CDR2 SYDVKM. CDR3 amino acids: CASSYRTAGSEKLFF. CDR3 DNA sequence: TGTGCCAGCAGCTACCGGACTGCGGGGAGTGAAAAACTGTTTTTT.

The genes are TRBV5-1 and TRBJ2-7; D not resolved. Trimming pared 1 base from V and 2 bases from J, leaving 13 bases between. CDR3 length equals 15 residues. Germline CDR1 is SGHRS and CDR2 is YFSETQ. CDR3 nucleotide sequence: TGCGCCAGCAGCTTGTGGGTCGGGTCCACCTACGAGCAGTACTTC. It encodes CASSLWVGSTYEQYF.

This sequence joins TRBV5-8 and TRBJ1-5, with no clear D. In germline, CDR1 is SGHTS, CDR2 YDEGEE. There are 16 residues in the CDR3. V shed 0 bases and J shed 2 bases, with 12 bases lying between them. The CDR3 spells CASSLGGWAGNQPQHF. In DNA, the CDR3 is TGTGCCAGCAGCTTGGGTGGTTGGGCTGGCAATCAGCCCCAGCATTTT.

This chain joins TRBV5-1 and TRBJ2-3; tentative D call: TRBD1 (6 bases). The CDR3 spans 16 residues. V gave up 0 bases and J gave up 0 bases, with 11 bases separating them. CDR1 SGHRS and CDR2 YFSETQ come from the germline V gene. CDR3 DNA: TGCGCCAGCAGCTTGGGACAGGCACTTAGCACAGATACGCAGTATTTT. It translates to CASSLGQALSTDTQYF.

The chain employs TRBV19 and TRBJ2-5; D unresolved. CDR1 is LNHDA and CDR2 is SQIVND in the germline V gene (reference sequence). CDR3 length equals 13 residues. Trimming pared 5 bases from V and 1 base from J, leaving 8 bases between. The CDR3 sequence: CASSGGFQETQYF. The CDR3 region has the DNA TGTGCCAGTAGTGGCGGTTTCCAAGAGACCCAGTACTTC.

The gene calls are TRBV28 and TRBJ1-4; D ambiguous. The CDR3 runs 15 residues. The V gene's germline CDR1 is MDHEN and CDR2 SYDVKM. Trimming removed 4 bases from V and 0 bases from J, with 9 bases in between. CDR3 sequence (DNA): TGTGCCAGCAGTTCAAACTCGGCAACTAATGAAAAACTGTTTTTT. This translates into CASSSNSATNEKLFF.

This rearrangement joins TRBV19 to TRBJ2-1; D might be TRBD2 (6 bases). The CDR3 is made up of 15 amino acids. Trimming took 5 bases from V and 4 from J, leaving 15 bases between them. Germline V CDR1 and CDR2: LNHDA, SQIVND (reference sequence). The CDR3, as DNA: TGTGCCAGTAGTCTCAGGGAGGAAGCTTACAATGAGCAGTTCTTC. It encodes CASSLREEAYNEQFF.

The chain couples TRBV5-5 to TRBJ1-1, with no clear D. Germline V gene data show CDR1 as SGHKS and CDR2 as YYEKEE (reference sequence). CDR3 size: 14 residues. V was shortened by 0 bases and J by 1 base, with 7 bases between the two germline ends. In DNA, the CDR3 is TGTGCCAGCAGCTTGGGACGGGAGAACACTGAAGCTTTCTTT. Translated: CASSLGRENTEAFF. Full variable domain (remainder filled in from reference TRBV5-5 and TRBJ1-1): DAGVTQSPTHLIKTRGQQVTLRCSPISGHKSVSWYQQVLGQGPQFIFQYYEKEERGRGNFPDRFSARQFPNYSSELNVNALLLGDSALYLCASSLGRENTEAFFGQGTRLTVV.

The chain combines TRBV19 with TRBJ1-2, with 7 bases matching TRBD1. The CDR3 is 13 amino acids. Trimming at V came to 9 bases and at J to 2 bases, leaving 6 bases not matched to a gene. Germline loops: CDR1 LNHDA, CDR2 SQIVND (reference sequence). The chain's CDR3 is CASQQGPNYGYTF. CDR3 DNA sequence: TGTGCCAGCCAACAGGGGCCAAACTATGGCTACACCTTC.

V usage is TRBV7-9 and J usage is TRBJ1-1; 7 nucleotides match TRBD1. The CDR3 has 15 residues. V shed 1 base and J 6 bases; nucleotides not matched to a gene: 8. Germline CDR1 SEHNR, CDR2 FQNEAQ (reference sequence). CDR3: CASSLVMGRGAEAFF. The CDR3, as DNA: TGTGCCAGCAGCTTAGTTATGGGCAGGGGGGCTGAAGCTTTCTTT.

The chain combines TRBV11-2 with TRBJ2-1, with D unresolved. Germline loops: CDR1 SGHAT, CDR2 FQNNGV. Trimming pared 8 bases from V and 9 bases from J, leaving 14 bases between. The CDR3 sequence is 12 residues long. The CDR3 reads CASSINPGEQFF. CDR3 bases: TGTGCCAGCTCAATTAATCCGGGTGAGCAGTTCTTC.

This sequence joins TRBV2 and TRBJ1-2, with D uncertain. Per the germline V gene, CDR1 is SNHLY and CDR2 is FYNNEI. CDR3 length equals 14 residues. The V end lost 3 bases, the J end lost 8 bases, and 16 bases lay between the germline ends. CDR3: CASSEIPGFGGYTF. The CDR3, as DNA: TGTGCCAGCAGTGAGATCCCGGGATTTGGGGGCTACACCTTC.

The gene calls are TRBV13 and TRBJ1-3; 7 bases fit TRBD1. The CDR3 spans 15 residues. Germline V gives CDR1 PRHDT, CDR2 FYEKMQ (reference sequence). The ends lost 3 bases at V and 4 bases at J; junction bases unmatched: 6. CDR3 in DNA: TGTGCCAGCAGCTTTAACAGGGGAGGAGGAAACACCATATATTTT. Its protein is CASSFNRGGGNTIYF.

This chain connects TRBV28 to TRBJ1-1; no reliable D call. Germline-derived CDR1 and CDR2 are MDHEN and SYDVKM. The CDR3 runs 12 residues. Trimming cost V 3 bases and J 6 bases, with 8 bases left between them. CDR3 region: CASSFLQAEAFF. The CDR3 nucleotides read TGTGCCAGCAGTTTCCTTCAGGCTGAAGCTTTCTTT.

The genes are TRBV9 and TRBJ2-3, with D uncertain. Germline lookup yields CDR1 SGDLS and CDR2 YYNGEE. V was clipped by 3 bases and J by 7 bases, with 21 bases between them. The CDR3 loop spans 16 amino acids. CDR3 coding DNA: TGTGCCAGCAGCGGACCCCCTGCGCTAGGTTCCAATACGCAGTATTTT. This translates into CASSGPPALGSNTQYF.

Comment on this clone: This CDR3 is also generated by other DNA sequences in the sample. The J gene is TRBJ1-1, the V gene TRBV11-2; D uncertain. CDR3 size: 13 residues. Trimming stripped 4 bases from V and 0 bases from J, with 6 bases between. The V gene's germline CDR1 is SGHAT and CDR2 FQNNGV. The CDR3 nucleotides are TGTGCCAGCAGCTCACATTTGAACACTGAAGCTTTCTTT. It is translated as CASSSHLNTEAFF.

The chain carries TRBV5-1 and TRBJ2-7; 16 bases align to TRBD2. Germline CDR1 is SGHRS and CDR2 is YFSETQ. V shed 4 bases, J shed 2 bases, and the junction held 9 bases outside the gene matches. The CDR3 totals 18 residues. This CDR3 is CASSPEGLAGGRPYEQYF. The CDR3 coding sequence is TGCGCCAGCAGCCCCGAGGGACTAGCGGGAGGGAGACCCTACGAGCAGTACTTC.

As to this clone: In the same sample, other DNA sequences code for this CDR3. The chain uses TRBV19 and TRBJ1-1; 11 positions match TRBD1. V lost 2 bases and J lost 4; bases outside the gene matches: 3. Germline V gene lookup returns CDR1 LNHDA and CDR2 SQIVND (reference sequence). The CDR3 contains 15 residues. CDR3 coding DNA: TGTGCCAGTAGTATACTGGACAGGGGGCCCACTGAAGCTTTCTTT. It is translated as CASSILDRGPTEAFF.

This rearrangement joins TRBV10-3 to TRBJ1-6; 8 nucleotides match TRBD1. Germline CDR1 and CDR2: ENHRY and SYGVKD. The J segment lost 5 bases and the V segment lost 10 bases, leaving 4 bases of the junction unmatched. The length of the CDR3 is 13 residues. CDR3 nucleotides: TGTGCCACACAGGGGGATAATAATTCACCCCTCCACTTT. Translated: CATQGDNNSPLHF.

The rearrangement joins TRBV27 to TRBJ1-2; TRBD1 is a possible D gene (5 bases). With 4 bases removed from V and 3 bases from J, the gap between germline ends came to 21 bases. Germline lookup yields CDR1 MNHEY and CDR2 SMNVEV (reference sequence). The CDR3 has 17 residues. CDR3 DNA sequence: TGTGCCAGCAGTTCCATTCCCTCTCCAGGGCCTCACTATGGCTACACCTTC. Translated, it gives CASSSIPSPGPHYGYTF.